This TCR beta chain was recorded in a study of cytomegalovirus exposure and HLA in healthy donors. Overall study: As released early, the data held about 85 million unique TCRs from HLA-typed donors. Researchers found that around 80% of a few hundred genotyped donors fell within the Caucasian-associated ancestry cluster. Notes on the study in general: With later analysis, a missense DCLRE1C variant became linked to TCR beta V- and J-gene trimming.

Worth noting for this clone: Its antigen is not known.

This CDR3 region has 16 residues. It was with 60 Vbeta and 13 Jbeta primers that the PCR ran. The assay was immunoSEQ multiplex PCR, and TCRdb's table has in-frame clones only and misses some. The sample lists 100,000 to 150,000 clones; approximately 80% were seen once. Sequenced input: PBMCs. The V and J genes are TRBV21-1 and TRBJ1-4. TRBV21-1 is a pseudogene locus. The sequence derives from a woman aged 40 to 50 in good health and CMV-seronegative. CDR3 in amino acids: CASSKRGRERHEKLFF. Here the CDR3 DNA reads TGTGCCAGCAGCAAACGCGGTCGGGAACGACATGAAAAACTGTTTTTT.